This T cell receptor beta chain derives from a study of blood T cell repertoires in COVID-19. Overall study: Acute and convalescent COVID-19 specimens originated in the United States, Italy and Spain.

As originally analysed: Amplification of reference gene primers provided the estimated nucleated cell counts. Libraries were prepared by immunoSEQ multiplex PCR; TCRdb keeps only in-frame clonotypes and omits some of them. V, J and clone size are those of that table, while D and trimming were read from the DNA. The sample shows hundreds of thousands of clones, over 75% of them seen only once. The receptor was derived from a man of 80 years or more with acute or convalescent COVID-19. Sequencing used peripheral blood.

CDR3 coding DNA: TGCGCCAGCCTACCGGGCCTAGCGGGGATAAATGAGCAGTTCTTC. Translated: CASLPGLAGINEQFF. The gene calls are TRBV23-1 and TRBJ2-1, with TRBD2 identical over 9 bases. TRBV23-1 is labeled an ORF, and its function is uncertain. The CDR3 has 15 residues. J was trimmed by 7 bases and V by 8 bases; bases with no gene match: 12.